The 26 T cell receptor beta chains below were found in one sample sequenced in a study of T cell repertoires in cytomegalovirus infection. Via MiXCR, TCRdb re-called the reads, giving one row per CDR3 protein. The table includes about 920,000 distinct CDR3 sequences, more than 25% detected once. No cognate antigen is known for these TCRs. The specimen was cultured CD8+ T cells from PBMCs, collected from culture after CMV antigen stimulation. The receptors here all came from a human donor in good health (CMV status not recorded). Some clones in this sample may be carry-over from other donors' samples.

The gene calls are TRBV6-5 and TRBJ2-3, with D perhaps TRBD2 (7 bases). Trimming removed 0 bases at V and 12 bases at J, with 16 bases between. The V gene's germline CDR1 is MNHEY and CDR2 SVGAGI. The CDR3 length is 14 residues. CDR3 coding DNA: TGTGCCAGCAGTTACTCGGGGGGGCGGGAGATCCAGTATTTT. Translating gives CASSYSGGREIQYF.

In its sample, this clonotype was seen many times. CDR3 bases: TGTGCCAGCAGCGAAGTTAGCGGGGACTTCCCGGACGTC. Residues: CASSEVSGDFPDV. The genes are TRBV7-2 and TRBJ2-7, with TRBD2 identical over 8 bases. CDR1 SGHTA and CDR2 FQGNSA come from the germline V gene. This CDR3 region has 13 residues.

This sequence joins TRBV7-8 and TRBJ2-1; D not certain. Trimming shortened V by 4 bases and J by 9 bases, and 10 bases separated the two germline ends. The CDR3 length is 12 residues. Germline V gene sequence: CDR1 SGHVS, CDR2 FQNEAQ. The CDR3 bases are TGTGCCAGCAGCTCCAGGATCGGTGAGCAGTTCTTC. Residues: CASSSRIGEQFF.

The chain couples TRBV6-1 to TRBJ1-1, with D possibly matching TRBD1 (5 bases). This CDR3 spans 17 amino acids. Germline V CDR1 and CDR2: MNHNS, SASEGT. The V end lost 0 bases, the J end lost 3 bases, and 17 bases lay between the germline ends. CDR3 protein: CASSEALGDLVDTEAFF. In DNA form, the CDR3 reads TGTGCCAGCAGTGAAGCGCTAGGGGACCTTGTGGACACTGAAGCTTTCTTT.

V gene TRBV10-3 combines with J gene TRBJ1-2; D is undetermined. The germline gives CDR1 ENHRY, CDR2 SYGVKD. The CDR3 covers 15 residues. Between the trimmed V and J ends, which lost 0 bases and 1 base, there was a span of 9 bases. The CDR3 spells CAISESGRFNYGYTF. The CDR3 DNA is TGTGCCATCAGTGAGTCGGGGAGGTTTAACTATGGCTACACCTTC.

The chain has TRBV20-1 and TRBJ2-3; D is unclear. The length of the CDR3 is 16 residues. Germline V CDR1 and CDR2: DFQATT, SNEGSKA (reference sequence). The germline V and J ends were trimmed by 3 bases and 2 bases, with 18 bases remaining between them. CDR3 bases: TGCAGTGCTAGCCGAGGACCTCCAGAGTCCACAGATACGCAGTATTTT. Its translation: CSASRGPPESTDTQYF.

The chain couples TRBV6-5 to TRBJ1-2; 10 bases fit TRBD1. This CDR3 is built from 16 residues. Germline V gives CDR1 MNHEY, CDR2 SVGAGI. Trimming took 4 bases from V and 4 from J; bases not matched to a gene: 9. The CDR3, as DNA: TGTGCCAGCAGTTTGACAGGGGGCGAGATTCTCTATGGCTACACCTTC. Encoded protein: CASSLTGGEILYGYTF.

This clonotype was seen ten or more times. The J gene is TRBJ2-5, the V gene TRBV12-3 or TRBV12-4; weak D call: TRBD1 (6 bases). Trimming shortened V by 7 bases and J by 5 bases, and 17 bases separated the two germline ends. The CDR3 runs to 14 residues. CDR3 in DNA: TGTGCCAGCACCTTCCAGGACAGTGCGGAGACCCAGTACTTC. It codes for CASTFQDSAETQYF.

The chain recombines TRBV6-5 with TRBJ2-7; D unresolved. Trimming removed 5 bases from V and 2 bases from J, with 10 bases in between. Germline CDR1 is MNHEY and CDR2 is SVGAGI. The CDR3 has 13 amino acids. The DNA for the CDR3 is TGTGCCAGCAGTAACGGTCGGACCTACGAGCAGTACTTC. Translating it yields CASSNGRTYEQYF.

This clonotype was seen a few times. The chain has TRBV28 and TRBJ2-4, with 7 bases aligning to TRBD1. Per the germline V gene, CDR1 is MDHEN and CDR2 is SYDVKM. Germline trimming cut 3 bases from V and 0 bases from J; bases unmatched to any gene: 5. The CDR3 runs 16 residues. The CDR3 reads CASSLGTEIAKNIQYF. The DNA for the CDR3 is TGTGCCAGCAGTTTGGGGACAGAGATAGCCAAAAACATTCAGTACTTC.

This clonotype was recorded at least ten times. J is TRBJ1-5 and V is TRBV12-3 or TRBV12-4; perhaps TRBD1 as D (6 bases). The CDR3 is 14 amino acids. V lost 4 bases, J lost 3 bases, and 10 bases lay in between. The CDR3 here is CASSSRQVNQPQHF. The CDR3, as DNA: TGTGCCAGCAGTTCACGACAGGTCAATCAGCCCCAGCATTTT.

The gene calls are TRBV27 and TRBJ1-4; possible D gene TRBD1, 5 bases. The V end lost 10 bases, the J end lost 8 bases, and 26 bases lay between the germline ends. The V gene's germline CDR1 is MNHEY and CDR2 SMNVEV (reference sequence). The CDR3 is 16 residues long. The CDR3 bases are TGTGCCAACACGGGACCCCGGTCTCCCAAAGAGGAAAAACTGTTTTTT. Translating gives CANTGPRSPKEEKLFF.

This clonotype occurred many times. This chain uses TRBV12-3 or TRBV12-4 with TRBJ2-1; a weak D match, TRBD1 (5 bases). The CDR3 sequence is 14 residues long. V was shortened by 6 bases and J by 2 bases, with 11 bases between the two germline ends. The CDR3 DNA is TGTGCCAGCAGGGACAAAAACCCCTACAATGAGCAGTTCTTC. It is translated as CASRDKNPYNEQFF.

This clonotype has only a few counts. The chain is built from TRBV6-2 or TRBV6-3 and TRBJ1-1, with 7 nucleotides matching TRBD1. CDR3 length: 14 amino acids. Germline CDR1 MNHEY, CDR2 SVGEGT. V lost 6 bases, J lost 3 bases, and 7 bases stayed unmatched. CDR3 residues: CASSLYGQDTEAFF. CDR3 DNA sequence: TGTGCCAGCAGCCTCTATGGACAGGACACTGAAGCTTTCTTT.

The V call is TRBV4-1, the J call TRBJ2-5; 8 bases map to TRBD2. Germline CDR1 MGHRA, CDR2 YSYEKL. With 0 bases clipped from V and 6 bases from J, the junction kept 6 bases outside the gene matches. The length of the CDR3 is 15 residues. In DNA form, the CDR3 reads TGCGCCAGCAGCCAAGACGGACTAGCTGTGAAGACCCAGTACTTC. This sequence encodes CASSQDGLAVKTQYF.

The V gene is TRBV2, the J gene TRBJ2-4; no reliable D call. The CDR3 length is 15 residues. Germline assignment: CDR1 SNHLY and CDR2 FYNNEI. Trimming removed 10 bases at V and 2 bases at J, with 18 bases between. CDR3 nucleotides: TGTGCCATTTCACTCGAGAGTAGTCCCAAAAACATTCAGTACTTC. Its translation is CAISLESSPKNIQYF.

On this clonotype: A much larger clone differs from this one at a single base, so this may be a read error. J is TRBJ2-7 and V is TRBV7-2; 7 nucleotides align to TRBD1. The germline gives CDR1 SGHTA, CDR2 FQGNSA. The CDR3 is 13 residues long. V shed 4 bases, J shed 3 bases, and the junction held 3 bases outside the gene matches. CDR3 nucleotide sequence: TGTACCAGCAGCTCATACAGGGGCTACGAGCAGTACGTC. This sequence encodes CTSSSYRGYEQYV.

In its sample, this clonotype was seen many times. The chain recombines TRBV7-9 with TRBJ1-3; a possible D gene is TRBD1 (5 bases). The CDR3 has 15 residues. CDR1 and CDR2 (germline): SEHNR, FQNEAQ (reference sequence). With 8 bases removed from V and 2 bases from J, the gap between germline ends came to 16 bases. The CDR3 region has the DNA TGTGCCAGCCGCGGGGGGGTCTCAACTGGAAACACCATATATTTT. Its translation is CASRGGVSTGNTIYF.

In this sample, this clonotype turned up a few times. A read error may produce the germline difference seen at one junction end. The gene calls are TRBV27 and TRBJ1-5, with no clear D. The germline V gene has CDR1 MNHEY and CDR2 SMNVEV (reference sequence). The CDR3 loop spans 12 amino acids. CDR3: CASSPGLPTEYF. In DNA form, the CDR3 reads TGTGCCAGCAGTCCAGGACTTCCGACGGAGTATTTT.

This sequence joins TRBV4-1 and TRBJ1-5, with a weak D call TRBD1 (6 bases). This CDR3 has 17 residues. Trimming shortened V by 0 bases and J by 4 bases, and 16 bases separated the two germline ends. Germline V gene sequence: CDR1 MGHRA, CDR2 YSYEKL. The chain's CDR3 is CASSQEWQGLGNQPQHF. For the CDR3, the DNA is TGCGCCAGCAGCCAAGAATGGCAGGGGCTGGGGAATCAGCCCCAGCATTTT.

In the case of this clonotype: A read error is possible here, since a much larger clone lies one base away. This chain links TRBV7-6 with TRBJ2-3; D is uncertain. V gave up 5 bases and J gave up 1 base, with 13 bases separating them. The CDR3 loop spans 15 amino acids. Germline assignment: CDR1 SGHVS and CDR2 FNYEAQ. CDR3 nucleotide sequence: TGTGCCAGCAGCCCGACGAGAAGCGGCACAGATACGCAGTATTTT. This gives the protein CASSPTRSGTDTQYF.

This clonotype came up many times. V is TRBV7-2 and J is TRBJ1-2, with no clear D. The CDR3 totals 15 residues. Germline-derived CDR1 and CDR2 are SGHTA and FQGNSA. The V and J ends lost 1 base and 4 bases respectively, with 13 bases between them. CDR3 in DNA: TGTGCCAGCAGCTTAGTGGCGTCGGATCCCTATGGCTACACCTTC. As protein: CASSLVASDPYGYTF. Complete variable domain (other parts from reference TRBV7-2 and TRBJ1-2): GAGVSQSPSNKVTEKGKDVELRCDPISGHTALYWYRQSLGQGLEFLIYFQGNSAPDKSGLPSDRFSAERTGGSVSTLTIQRTQQEDSAVYLCASSLVASDPYGYTFGSGTRLTVV.

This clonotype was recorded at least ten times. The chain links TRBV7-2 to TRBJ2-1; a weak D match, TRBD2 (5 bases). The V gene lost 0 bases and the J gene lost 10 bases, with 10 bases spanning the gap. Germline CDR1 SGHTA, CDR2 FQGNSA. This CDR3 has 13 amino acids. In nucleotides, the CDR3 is TGTGCCAGCAGCTTAGCCCTAGCTGACGAGCAGTTCTTC. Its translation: CASSLALADEQFF.

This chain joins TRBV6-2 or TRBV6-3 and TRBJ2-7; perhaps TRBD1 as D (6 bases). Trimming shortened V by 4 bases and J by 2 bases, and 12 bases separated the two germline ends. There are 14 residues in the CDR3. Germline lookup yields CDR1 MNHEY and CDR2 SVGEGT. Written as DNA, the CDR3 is TGTGCCAGCAGTTTCCGGGACAAAACCTACGAGCAGTACTTC. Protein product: CASSFRDKTYEQYF.

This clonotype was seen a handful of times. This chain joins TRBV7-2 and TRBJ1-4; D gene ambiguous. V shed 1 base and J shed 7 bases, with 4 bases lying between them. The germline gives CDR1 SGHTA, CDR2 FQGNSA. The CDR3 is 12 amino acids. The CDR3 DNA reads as TGTGCCAGCAGCTTAGAGATTGAAAAACTGTTTTTT. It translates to CASSLEIEKLFF. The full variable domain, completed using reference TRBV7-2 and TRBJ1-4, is GAGVSQSPSNKVTEKGKDVELRCDPISGHTALYWYRQSLGQGLEFLIYFQGNSAPDKSGLPSDRFSAERTGGSVSTLTIQRTQQEDSAVYLCASSLEIEKLFFGSGTQLSVL.

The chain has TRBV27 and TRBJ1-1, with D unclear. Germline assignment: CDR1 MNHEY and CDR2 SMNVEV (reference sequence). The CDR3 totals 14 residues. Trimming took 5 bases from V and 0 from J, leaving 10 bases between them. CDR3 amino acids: CASSPIDMNTEAFF. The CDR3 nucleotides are TGTGCCAGCAGTCCAATTGACATGAACACTGAAGCTTTCTTT.